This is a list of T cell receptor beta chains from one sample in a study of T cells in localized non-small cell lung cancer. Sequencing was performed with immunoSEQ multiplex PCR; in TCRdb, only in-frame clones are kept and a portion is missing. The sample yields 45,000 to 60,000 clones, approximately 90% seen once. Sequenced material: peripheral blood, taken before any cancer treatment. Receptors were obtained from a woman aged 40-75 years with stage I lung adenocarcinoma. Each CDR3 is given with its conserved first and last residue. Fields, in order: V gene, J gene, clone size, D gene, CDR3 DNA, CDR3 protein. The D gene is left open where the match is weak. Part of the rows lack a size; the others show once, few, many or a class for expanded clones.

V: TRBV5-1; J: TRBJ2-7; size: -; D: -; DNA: TGCGCCAGCAGCTTACCCAAAACCTACGAGCAGTACTTC; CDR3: CASSLPKTYEQYF
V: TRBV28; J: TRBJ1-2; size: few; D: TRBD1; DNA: TGTGCCAGCCGTTCGGCCGGACAGGCCTATGGCTACACCTTC; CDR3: CASRSAGQAYGYTF
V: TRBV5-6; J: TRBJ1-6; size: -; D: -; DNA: TGTGCCAGCAGCTTTCTACGGGGTAATTCACCCCTCCACTTT; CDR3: CASSFLRGNSPLHF
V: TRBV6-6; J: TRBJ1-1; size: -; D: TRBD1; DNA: TGTGCCAGCAGTTTCGGGACAGGGAACACTGAAGCTTTCTTT; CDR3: CASSFGTGNTEAFF
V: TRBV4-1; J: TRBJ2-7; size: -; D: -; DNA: TGCGCCAGCAGCCCCTCACATTCCTACGAGCAGTACTTC; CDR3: CASSPSHSYEQYF
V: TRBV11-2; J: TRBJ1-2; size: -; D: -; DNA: TGTGCCAGCAGCCAAATTAGCCCCGGGGCGGTATTCACCTTC; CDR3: CASSQISPGAVFTF
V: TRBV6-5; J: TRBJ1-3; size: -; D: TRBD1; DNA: TGTGCCAGCAGTTTTGGGACAGGCGGAAACACCATATATTTT; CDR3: CASSFGTGGNTIYF
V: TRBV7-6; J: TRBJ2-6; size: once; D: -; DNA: TGTGCCAGCAGTAAAGAACAGGGTAGGACTGGGGCCAACGTCCTGACTTTC; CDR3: CASSKEQGRTGANVLTF
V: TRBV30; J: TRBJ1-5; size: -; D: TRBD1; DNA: TGTGCCTGGAGTCCTACAGGGGGCTATCAGCCCCAGCATTTT; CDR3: CAWSPTGGYQPQHF
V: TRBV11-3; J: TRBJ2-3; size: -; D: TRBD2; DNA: TGTGCCAGCAGCTTGGGACTAGGAGGAGGATCTAGCACAGATACGCAGTATTTT; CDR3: CASSLGLGGGSSTDTQYF
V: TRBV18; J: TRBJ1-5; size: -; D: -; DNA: TGTGCCAGCTCACCCAGGGTGGTGGAAAATCAGCCCCAGCATTTT; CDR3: CASSPRVVENQPQHF
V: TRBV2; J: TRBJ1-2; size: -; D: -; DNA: TGTGCCAGCCGAGGCACGGTTTCTAACTATGGCTACACCTTC; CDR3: CASRGTVSNYGYTF
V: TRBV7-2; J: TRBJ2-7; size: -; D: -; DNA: TGTGCCAGCAGCTTAAGCTCTCCCTACGAGCAGTACTTC; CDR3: CASSLSSPYEQYF
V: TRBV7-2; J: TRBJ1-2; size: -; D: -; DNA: TGTGCCAGCACCTCAGACGGGGGCTATGGCTACACCTTC; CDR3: CASTSDGGYGYTF
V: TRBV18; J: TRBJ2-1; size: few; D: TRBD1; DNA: TGTGCCAGCTCACCTCTCCCGGGACAGGCAGACTCCTACAATGAGCAGTTCTTC; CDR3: CASSPLPGQADSYNEQFF
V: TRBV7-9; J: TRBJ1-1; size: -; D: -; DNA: TGTGCCAGCAGACTAGGACAGTCAAACACTGAAGCTTTCTTT; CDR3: CASRLGQSNTEAFF
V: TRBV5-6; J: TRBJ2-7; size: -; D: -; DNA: TGTGCCAGCAGCTTGATTGGTCACGGATCGCCCTACGAGCAGTACTTC; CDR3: CASSLIGHGSPYEQYF
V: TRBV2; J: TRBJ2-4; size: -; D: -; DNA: TGTGCCAGCAGCAGGGGACCGGTTCAACTGCCTGGAAACATTCAGTACTTC; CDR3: CASSRGPVQLPGNIQYF
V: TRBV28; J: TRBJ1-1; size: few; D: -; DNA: TGTGCCAGCAGTTTCCTTTCGCAGAACACTGAAGCTTTCTTT; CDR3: CASSFLSQNTEAFF
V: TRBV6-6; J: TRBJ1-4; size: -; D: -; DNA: TGTGCCAGCAGTCTCTTTGCAGGGATGGGTGAAAAACTGTTTTTT; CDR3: CASSLFAGMGEKLFF
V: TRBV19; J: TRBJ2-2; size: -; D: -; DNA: TGTGCCAATAGACCCAGGGGGGCCCCCGACGCCGGGGAGCTGTTTTTT; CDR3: CANRPRGAPDAGELFF
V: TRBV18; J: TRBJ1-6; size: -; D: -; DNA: TGTGCCAGCTCACGAGGGGCAGTTCTTAATTCACCCCTCCACTTT; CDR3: CASSRGAVLNSPLHF
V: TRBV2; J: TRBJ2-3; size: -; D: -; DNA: TGTGCCAGCAGTGAAGATTTGGACATCTCTAGCACAGATACGCAGTATTTT; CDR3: CASSEDLDISSTDTQYF
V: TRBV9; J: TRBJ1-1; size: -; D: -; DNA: TGTGCCAGCAGCGTAGTGTCGACCACTGAAGCTTTCTTT; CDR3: CASSVVSTTEAFF
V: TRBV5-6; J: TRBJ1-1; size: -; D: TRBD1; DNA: TGTGCCAGCAGCATCACCGGGACAGCCCAGCTTGGAGCTTTCTTT; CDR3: CASSITGTAQLGAFF
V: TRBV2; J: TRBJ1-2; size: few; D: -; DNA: TGTGCCAGCAGTGAAGCCAACAGAGACGGCTACACCTTC; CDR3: CASSEANRDGYTF
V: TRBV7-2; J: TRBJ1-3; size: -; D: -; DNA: TGTGCCAGCAGCTTAGGACCCGGACCCCAGGACACCATATATTTT; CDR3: CASSLGPGPQDTIYF